What follows are 14 T cell receptor beta chains derived from one specimen sequenced in a study of cytomegalovirus exposure and HLA in healthy donors. The PCR used 60 Vbeta and 13 Jbeta primers. The protocol was immunoSEQ multiplex PCR, while the TCRdb copy is restricted to in-frame clones and leaves out a portion. The table for this sample gives approximately 190,000 clones. What was sequenced was PBMCs. These receptors all stem from a man aged 25 to 45 in good health and CMV-seronegative.

Here the CDR3 DNA reads TGCAGCGTGAAACCGGGACAGGGGGACGAGCAGTTCTTC. Protein sequence: CSVKPGQGDEQFF. The chain employs TRBV29-1 and TRBJ2-1; 11 bases line up with TRBD1. Germline assignment: CDR1 SQVTM and CDR2 ANQGSEA. The trim removed 6 bases at V and 10 bases at J, leaving 8 bases unmatched. The CDR3 runs 13 residues.

V is TRBV6-6 and J is TRBJ2-3, with D maybe TRBD2 (6 bases). Trimming left V 8 bases short and J 2 bases short, with 11 bases between. Germline assignment: CDR1 MNHNY and CDR2 SVGAGI (reference sequence). The CDR3 runs to 13 residues. The CDR3: CASSPGDTDTQYF. CDR3 sequence (DNA): TGTGCCAGCTCCCCGGGGGACACAGATACGCAGTATTTT.

This chain uses TRBV13 with TRBJ1-2; D possibly corresponds to TRBD1 (5 bases). Germline V gene lookup returns CDR1 PRHDT and CDR2 FYEKMQ (reference sequence). V lost 4 bases, J lost 4 bases, and 16 bases lay in between. The CDR3 has 15 amino acids. The CDR3 here is CASSSRDRPGYGYTF. CDR3 DNA sequence: TGTGCCAGCAGCTCGCGGGACCGCCCCGGCTATGGCTACACCTTC.

J is TRBJ1-5 and V is TRBV10-3; no reliable D call. From germline, CDR1 is ENHRY and CDR2 SYGVKD. Trimming stripped 2 bases from V and 7 bases from J, with 15 bases between. The CDR3 length is 15 residues. Written as DNA, the CDR3 is TGTGCCATCAGTGAGACTACACGTCTCGGGCAGCCCCAGCATTTT. It encodes CAISETTRLGQPQHF.

V is TRBV4-3 and J is TRBJ1-2, with unresolved D. Per germline, CDR1 LGHNA and CDR2 YSLEER. The V end lost 1 base, the J end lost 4 bases, and 13 bases lay between the germline ends. The CDR3 length is 15 residues. CDR3 nucleotide sequence: TGCGCCAGCAGCCAAGGCGGCTCCGGAGTCTATGGCTACACCTTC. As protein: CASSQGGSGVYGYTF.

CDR3 DNA: TGTGCCAGCAGCCAAGCCGGCCGGGGGCAAGAGACCCAGTACTTC. Its protein is CASSQAGRGQETQYF. The V and J genes are TRBV4-2 and TRBJ2-5, with a possible D match to TRBD2 (6 bases). V shed 1 base and J shed 2 bases, with 11 bases lying between them. Germline V gene lookup returns CDR1 LGHNA and CDR2 YNFKEQ. CDR3 length: 15 residues.

In DNA, the CDR3 is TGTGCCAGCAGACGGGACGGAGGGTCCCAGCATTTT. Its translation is CASRRDGGSQHF. The chain uses TRBV28 and TRBJ1-5, with a weak D call TRBD1 (5 bases). Germline CDR1 MDHEN, CDR2 SYDVKM. Trimming left V 6 bases short and J 11 bases short, with 14 bases between. The CDR3 is 12 residues long. Full variable domain (remainder filled in from reference TRBV28 and TRBJ1-5): DVKVTQSSRYLVKRTGEKVFLECVQDMDHENMFWYRQDPGLGLRLIYFSYDVKMKEKGDIPEGYSVSREKKERFSLILESASTNQTSMYLCASRRDGGSQHFGDGTRLSIL.

The chain links TRBV7-8 to TRBJ2-2; D is possibly TRBD2 (5 bases). The V gene lost 5 bases and the J gene lost 7 bases, with 11 bases spanning the gap. In germline, CDR1 is SGHVS, CDR2 FQNEAQ. The CDR3 runs 13 residues. The DNA for the CDR3 is TGTGCCAGCAGCCCCCCGGGGATCGGGGAGCTGTTTTTT. Translating gives CASSPPGIGELFF.

This sequence joins TRBV5-6 and TRBJ2-7, with 10 bases that match TRBD2. Germline lookup yields CDR1 SGHDT and CDR2 YYEEEE. The length of the CDR3 is 14 residues. With V trimmed by 1 base and J by 6 bases, 4 bases remained unmatched. The CDR3 spells CASSLSGRALEQYF. Written as DNA, the CDR3 is TGTGCCAGCAGCTTGAGCGGGAGGGCTCTCGAGCAGTACTTC.

The genes are TRBV2 and TRBJ1-1, with TRBD1 matching over 9 bases. This CDR3 region has 14 residues. Germline V CDR1 and CDR2: SNHLY, FYNNEI. V was clipped by 5 bases and J by 4 bases; unmatched bases: 5. The CDR3 region has the DNA TGTGCCAGCAGTCAACAGGGGGCGCGCACTGAAGCTTTCTTT. It is translated as CASSQQGARTEAFF. The whole variable domain, filled in from reference TRBV2 and TRBJ1-1, reads EPEVTQTPSHQVTQMGQEVILRCVPISNHLYFYWYRQILGQKVEFLVSFYNNEISEKSEIFDDQFSVERPDGSNFTLKIRSTKLEDSAMYFCASSQQGARTEAFFGQGTRLTVV.

The chain has TRBV2 and TRBJ1-2; D is uncertain. CDR1 is SNHLY, CDR2 FYNNEI, per germline. Trimming cost V 8 bases and J 2 bases, with 12 bases left between them. The CDR3 runs to 13 residues. The CDR3 is CASRDTANYGYTF. The CDR3 DNA sequence: TGTGCCAGCCGAGACACTGCGAACTATGGCTACACCTTC.

The chain joins TRBV28 to TRBJ1-4, with D unclear. The V end lost 5 bases, the J end lost 8 bases, and 24 bases lay between the germline ends. The CDR3 loop spans 17 amino acids. Germline V CDR1 and CDR2: MDHEN, SYDVKM. The CDR3 bases are TGTGCCAGCAGTACGCCCCCTGAGCAGCGCCTCGACGAAAAACTGTTTTTT. It translates to CASSTPPEQRLDEKLFF.

The chain uses TRBV13 and TRBJ1-2; the D gene is possibly TRBD1 (5 bases). The V gene lost 4 bases and the J gene lost 3 bases, with 12 bases spanning the gap. CDR1 is PRHDT, CDR2 FYEKMQ, per germline (reference sequence). The CDR3 runs to 14 residues. The CDR3, as DNA: TGTGCCAGCAGCTCGGACCAGGGATACTATGGCTACACCTTC. Translation gives CASSSDQGYYGYTF.

The chain uses TRBV9 and TRBJ1-2; D remains ambiguous. V lost 0 bases and J 6 bases, leaving 12 bases between the germline ends. This CDR3 has 14 residues. Germline CDR1 reads SGDLS; CDR2 reads YYNGEE. The CDR3 protein is CASSVGEVSHGYTF. DNA of the CDR3: TGTGCCAGCAGCGTAGGGGAGGTCAGTCATGGCTACACCTTC.